The 21 T cell receptor beta chains below all came from one sample that was sequenced in a study of blood T cell repertoires in COVID-19. The repertoire was sequenced with immunoSEQ multiplex PCR; TCRdb's copy has only in-frame clones and lacks some. The sample shows about 15,000 clones, 70% to 80% of them seen only once. The sample comprised peripheral blood. Every receptor here comes from a man aged 55 to 69 with acute or convalescent COVID-19.

The chain combines TRBV9 with TRBJ2-3; tentative D call: TRBD1 (6 bases). This CDR3 region has 16 residues. V gave up 0 bases and J gave up 1 base, with 12 bases separating them. The germline CDR1 and CDR2 sequences are SGDLS and YYNGEE. CDR3 DNA sequence: TGTGCCAGCAGCGTAGGGGCAGGGGAAGGCACAGATACGCAGTATTTT. Encoded protein: CASSVGAGEGTDTQYF.

J is TRBJ1-2 and V is TRBV11-2, with TRBD1 matching 7 bases. CDR3 length equals 14 residues. Germline V gene sequence: CDR1 SGHAT, CDR2 FQNNGV. The trim removed 0 bases at V and 6 bases at J, leaving 4 bases unmatched. CDR3 amino acids: CASSLEGQKNGYTF. CDR3 nucleotide sequence: TGTGCCAGCAGCTTAGAGGGACAGAAGAATGGCTACACCTTC.

This clone came up a few times. V usage is TRBV19 and J usage is TRBJ1-2, with D possibly TRBD1 on 5 matching bases. Trimming left V 5 bases short and J 5 bases short, with 9 bases between. Germline CDR1 reads LNHDA; CDR2 reads SQIVND (reference sequence). The CDR3 runs to 12 residues. The CDR3 loop is CASSSDRYGYTF. In DNA, the CDR3 is TGTGCCAGTAGTTCCGACAGATATGGCTACACCTTC.

This clone turned up a few times. Distinct nucleotide sequences in the sample also encode this CDR3. The chain uses TRBV11-3 and TRBJ2-2; D is unclear. Germline CDR1 and CDR2: SGHNT and YENEEA. Trimming shortened V by 1 base and J by 6 bases, and 3 bases separated the two germline ends. The CDR3 consists of 12 residues. CDR3 sequence reads: CASSLGAGELFF. The CDR3 coding sequence is TGTGCCAGCAGCTTAGGCGCCGGGGAGCTGTTTTTT.

This clone was found once. This sequence joins TRBV6-4 and TRBJ1-2, with D uncertain. V shed 2 bases and J shed 8 bases, with 12 bases lying between them. This CDR3 is built from 13 residues. The germline CDR1 and CDR2 sequences are MRHNA and SNTAGT. The CDR3 here is CASSDGAGRGYTF. The CDR3 DNA is TGTGCCAGCAGTGACGGAGCGGGTCGAGGCTACACCTTC.

J is TRBJ2-3 and V is TRBV19, with 14 bases identical to TRBD2. Germline CDR1 and CDR2: LNHDA and SQIVND (reference sequence). This CDR3 spans 15 amino acids. CDR3 bases: TGTTCGACCTTAGGGACTAGCGGGAGAGGAGATACGCAGTATTTT. Protein product: CSTLGTSGRGDTQYF.

This clone was recorded only once. The CDR3 protein is CASTMTGAWTGYTF. The CDR3, as DNA: TGTGCCAGCACCATGACAGGGGCATGGACTGGCTACACCTTC. The chain is built from TRBV6-5 and TRBJ1-2, with 8 positions matching TRBD1. J was trimmed by 7 bases and V by 7 bases; bases with no gene match: 11. CDR1 is MNHEY, CDR2 SVGAGI, per germline. The CDR3 extends over 14 amino acids.

This clone is a singleton in its sample. V usage is TRBV5-8 and J usage is TRBJ2-1, with 9 nucleotides matching TRBD2. Germline loops: CDR1 SGHTS, CDR2 YDEGEE. The V gene end was trimmed by 1 base and the J gene end by 6 bases; junction bases not matched to a gene: 11. The CDR3 length is 17 residues. For the CDR3, the DNA is TGTGCCAGCAGCTTGTCCCGGGCGGGAGGGCCTAGCAATGAGCAGTTCTTC. It yields the protein CASSLSRAGGPSNEQFF.

This chain connects TRBV19 to TRBJ1-1, with D hard to call. This CDR3 comprises 15 residues. Germline values: CDR1 LNHDA, CDR2 SQIVND (reference sequence). Trimming removed 6 bases at V and 6 bases at J, with 20 bases between. For the CDR3, the DNA is TGTGCCAGTAGGGAGATAGACCGCTTTCGGGCTGAAGCTTTCTTT. Amino acids: CASREIDRFRAEAFF.

The chain joins TRBV6-1 to TRBJ2-7; D ambiguous. Per germline, CDR1 MNHNS and CDR2 SASEGT. There are 12 residues in the CDR3. Deletions cut 7 bases from V and 0 bases from J, with 7 bases between. The CDR3 region has the DNA TGTGCCAGCATGTCCATCTCCTACGAGCAGTACTTC. Translation gives CASMSISYEQYF.

V gene TRBV30 combines with J gene TRBJ2-3, with TRBD1 identical over 9 bases. Looked up from germline, CDR1 is GTSNPN and CDR2 is SVGIG (reference sequence). The CDR3 covers 15 residues. V was pared by 2 bases and J by 2 bases, with 5 bases of the junction left unmatched. This CDR3 is CAWSNRDRATDTQYF. Written as DNA, the CDR3 is TGTGCCTGGAGTAATCGGGACAGGGCCACAGATACGCAGTATTTT.

By share, this clone counts as medium-sized. The chain has TRBV7-9 and TRBJ1-3, with TRBD1 matching over 8 bases. The V gene's germline CDR1 is SEHNR and CDR2 FQNEAQ (reference sequence). The CDR3 totals 16 residues. V was pared by 5 bases and J by 4 bases, with 10 bases of the junction left unmatched. CDR3 DNA: TGTGCCAGCAGCATATGGACAGGGCTAAAGGGAAACACCATATATTTT. It translates to CASSIWTGLKGNTIYF.

This clone was counted once. The chain combines TRBV7-8 with TRBJ1-2, with TRBD1 as a possible D gene (6 bases). The V and J ends lost 2 bases and 4 bases respectively, with 11 bases between them. This CDR3 has 14 residues. The germline CDR1 and CDR2 sequences are SGHVS and FQNEAQ. The CDR3 sequence: CASSLRSDSYGYTF. CDR3 bases: TGTGCCAGCAGCTTAAGGTCGGACAGCTATGGCTACACCTTC.

The chain uses TRBV7-8 and TRBJ2-1, with 8 bases that match TRBD2. The CDR3 loop spans 14 amino acids. Germline trimming cut 5 bases from V and 15 bases from J; bases unmatched to any gene: 15. Germline V lookup: CDR1 SGHVS, CDR2 FQNEAQ. CDR3 protein: CASSPRPLAAGGFF. The CDR3, as DNA: TGTGCCAGCAGCCCGCGCCCACTAGCGGCGGGAGGGTTCTTC.

CDR3 residues: CASSRGLGQYF. The DNA for the CDR3 is TGCGCCAGCAGCCGGGGACTTGGGCAGTACTTC. The chain is built from TRBV5-1 and TRBJ2-5, with D maybe TRBD2 (6 bases). Germline lookup yields CDR1 SGHRS and CDR2 YFSETQ. This CDR3 spans 11 amino acids. Trimming took 4 bases from V and 11 from J, leaving 12 bases between them.

The rearrangement links TRBV6-5 to TRBJ1-5, with a tentative D call TRBD1 (6 bases). V was pared by 6 bases and J by 2 bases, with 14 bases between. The CDR3 extends over 15 amino acids. Germline V lookup: CDR1 MNHEY, CDR2 SVGAGI. The CDR3 DNA sequence: TGTGCCAGCAGACAGGGTTTTAGTGGCAATCAGCCCCAGCATTTT. Translated, it gives CASRQGFSGNQPQHF.

V usage is TRBV5-6 and J usage is TRBJ2-5; 8 bases agree with TRBD2. There are 14 residues in the CDR3. Trimming took 4 bases from V and 4 from J; bases not matched to a gene: 6. Germline CDR1 SGHDT, CDR2 YYEEEE. The CDR3 region is CASSLSGSGETQYF. The CDR3 DNA is TGTGCCAGCAGCCTGAGCGGGAGCGGAGAGACCCAGTACTTC.

The chain carries TRBV2 and TRBJ2-7; D might be TRBD2 (5 bases). The CDR3 totals 13 residues. In germline, CDR1 is SNHLY, CDR2 FYNNEI. V was pared by 5 bases and J by 3 bases, with 11 bases between. The CDR3 spells CASSRGRNYEQYF. The CDR3 coding sequence is TGTGCCAGCAGTCGGGGTCGAAACTACGAGCAGTACTTC. The variable domain in full, completed from reference TRBV2 and TRBJ2-7, reads EPEVTQTPSHQVTQMGQEVILRCVPISNHLYFYWYRQILGQKVEFLVSFYNNEISEKSEIFDDQFSVERPDGSNFTLKIRSTKLEDSAMYFCASSRGRNYEQYFGPGTRLTVT.

This chain uses TRBV6-5 with TRBJ1-6; 9 bases align to TRBD1. Per germline, CDR1 MNHEY and CDR2 SVGAGI. With V trimmed by 1 base and J by 8 bases, 0 bases remained unmatched. The length of the CDR3 is 14 residues. The CDR3 loop is CASSYWDRDSPLHF. The CDR3 nucleotides are TGTGCCAGCAGTTACTGGGACAGGGATTCACCCCTCCACTTT.

The chain is built from TRBV10-2 and TRBJ2-2, with TRBD2 matching over 13 bases. Unmatched junction bases numbered 5, after V lost 6 bases and J lost 4 bases. Germline-derived CDR1 and CDR2 are WSHSY and SAAADI. The CDR3 covers 16 residues. The CDR3 spells CASSGLAGASTGELFF. CDR3 nucleotide sequence: TGCGCCAGCAGCGGACTAGCGGGAGCCTCCACCGGGGAGCTGTTTTTT.

The CDR3 region is CASSQGTGENQPQHF. As DNA, the CDR3 is TGTGCCAGCAGCCAGGGGACAGGGGAGAATCAGCCCCAGCATTTT. V and J are TRBV3-1 (or the pseudogene TRBV3-2) and TRBJ1-5; 10 bases match TRBD1. The CDR3 has 15 amino acids. Germline V gives CDR1 LGHDT, CDR2 YNNKEL (reference sequence). Unmatched junction bases numbered 3, after V lost 3 bases and J lost 4 bases.